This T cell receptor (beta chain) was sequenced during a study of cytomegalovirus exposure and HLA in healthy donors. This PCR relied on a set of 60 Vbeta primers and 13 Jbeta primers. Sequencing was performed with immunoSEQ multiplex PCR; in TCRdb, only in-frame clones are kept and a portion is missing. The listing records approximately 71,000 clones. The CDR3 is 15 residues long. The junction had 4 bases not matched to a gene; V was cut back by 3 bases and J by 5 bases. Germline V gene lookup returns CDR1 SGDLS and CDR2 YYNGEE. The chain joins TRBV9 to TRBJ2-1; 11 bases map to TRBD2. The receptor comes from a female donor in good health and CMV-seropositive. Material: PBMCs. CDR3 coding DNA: TGTGCCAGCAGCGAGACTAGCGGGATTGACAATGAGCAGTTCTTC. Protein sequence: CASSETSGIDNEQFF.